Shown below are 9 T cell receptor beta chains from a single sample sequenced in a study of OX40 agonist ivuxolimab in advanced cancers. TCRdb's table, derived via immunoSEQ multiplex PCR, lists solely in-frame clones and lacks some. In the table there are almost 85,000 clones, 85% to 90% of which are singletons. Sequencing used CD4+ or CD8+ T cells sorted from blood, obtained in a trial of the OX40 agonist ivuxolimab. Source of these receptors: an adult with an advanced solid tumor such as melanoma, head and neck, liver or kidney cancer.

This clone was seen only once. The chain carries TRBV5-1 and TRBJ2-3; 7 nucleotides line up with TRBD1. The CDR3 sequence is 14 residues long. The germline V gene encodes CDR1 SGHRS and CDR2 YFSETQ. With 4 bases clipped from V and 5 bases from J, the junction kept 7 bases outside the gene matches. The DNA of the CDR3 is TGCGCCAGCAGCGGAGGAAGACAGGGAGATACGCAGTATTTT. The encoded protein is CASSGGRQGDTQYF.

This clone was observed once. V gene TRBV7-2 combines with J gene TRBJ2-1; 7 bases line up with TRBD1. The CDR3 is 14 residues long. Germline trimming cut 4 bases from V and 4 bases from J; bases unmatched to any gene: 4. The germline V gene has CDR1 SGHTA and CDR2 FQGNSA. The CDR3 DNA reads as TGTGCCAGCAGCTGGGGGACAGAGTACAATGAGCAGTTCTTC. It yields the protein CASSWGTEYNEQFF.

Note on this clone: An end of the junction differs from the germline gene, which may be a read error. The CDR3, as DNA: TGTGCCAGCAGCTCCCCCCCGAACCTGGCTGAGGCCTTC. Amino acids: CASSSPPNLAEAF. This chain links TRBV7-8 with TRBJ1-2, with D uncertain. There are 13 residues in the CDR3. CDR1 is SGHVS, CDR2 FQNEAQ, per germline.

The gene calls are TRBV7-2 and TRBJ1-4; TRBD1 might be the D (5 bases). The V gene's germline CDR1 is SGHTA and CDR2 FQGNSA. V lost 3 bases to trimming and J lost 8 bases, with 16 bases between them. This CDR3 spans 15 amino acids. The CDR3 DNA sequence: TGTGCCAGCAGCTTGAACGCGCAGGGCCGGGAAAAACTGTTTTTT. Translation gives CASSLNAQGREKLFF.

This clone was observed a handful of times. The chain links TRBV7-6 to TRBJ2-3; D gene uncertain. Looked up from germline, CDR1 is SGHVS and CDR2 is FNYEAQ. Trimming removed 2 bases from V and 4 bases from J, with 10 bases in between. This CDR3 is 14 amino acids long. CDR3 amino acids: CASSLNLGADTQYF. CDR3 DNA: TGTGCCAGCAGCTTAAACCTTGGGGCAGATACGCAGTATTTT.

CDR3 region: CASSLKEKDYGYTF. CDR3 bases: TGTGCCAGCAGCTTGAAGGAAAAGGACTATGGCTACACCTTC. This rearrangement joins TRBV5-6 to TRBJ1-2; D is uncertain. Trimming took off 1 base at V and 3 bases at J, with 10 bases between the two ends. Germline V CDR1 and CDR2: SGHDT, YYEEEE. The CDR3 sequence is 14 residues long. The full variable domain, rest sourced from reference TRBV5-6 and TRBJ1-2, is DAGVTQSPTHLIKTRGQQVTLRCSPKSGHDTVSWYQQALGQGPQFIFQYYEEEERQRGNFPDRFSGHQFPNYSSELNVNALLLGDSALYLCASSLKEKDYGYTFGSGTRLTVV.

The chain combines TRBV7-9 with TRBJ2-4; D is tentatively TRBD1 or TRBD2 (5 bases each). The CDR3 contains 15 residues. Germline V gives CDR1 SEHNR, CDR2 FQNEAQ (reference sequence). V was shortened by 5 bases and J by 9 bases, with 20 bases between the two germline ends. This CDR3 is CASSGPGPQKGIQYF. The CDR3 bases are TGTGCCAGCAGCGGCCCGGGACCTCAAAAAGGCATTCAGTACTTC. Supplemented by reference TRBV7-9 and TRBJ2-4, the full variable domain reads DTGVSQNPRHKITKRGQNVTFRCDPISEHNRLYWYRQTLGQGPEFLTYFQNEAQLEKSRLLSDRFSAERPKGSFSTLEIQRTEQGDSAMYLCASSGPGPQKGIQYFGAGTRLSVL.

This sequence joins TRBV4-2 and TRBJ2-3; D may match TRBD1 or TRBD2 (6 bases each). Germline values: CDR1 LGHNA, CDR2 YNFKEQ. This CDR3 comprises 15 residues. V dropped 5 bases and J dropped 5 bases, with 17 bases sitting between them. The CDR3, as DNA: TGTGCCAGCAGCTTGTCATGGGGGGCCCTAGATACGCAGTATTTT. Translated, it gives CASSLSWGALDTQYF.

The chain has TRBV5-6 and TRBJ2-1, with D unclear. The CDR3 consists of 13 residues. V dropped 4 bases and J dropped 7 bases, with 12 bases sitting between them. Germline loops: CDR1 SGHDT, CDR2 YYEEEE. In DNA, the CDR3 is TGTGCCAGCAGCAGGAATTATTTGAATGAGCAGTTCTTC. Its translation: CASSRNYLNEQFF. Variable domain in full (rest from reference TRBV5-6 and TRBJ2-1): DAGVTQSPTHLIKTRGQQVTLRCSPKSGHDTVSWYQQALGQGPQFIFQYYEEEERQRGNFPDRFSGHQFPNYSSELNVNALLLGDSALYLCASSRNYLNEQFFGPGTRLTVL.